This T cell receptor beta chain was profiled in a study of shared clonotypes between healthy human individuals (dated by TCRdb to about 2020). Turning to the overall study: The cohort comprised two women and a few men aged 18 to 49 years. For each donor, CD4 naive and CD4 memory were each run on three plates, CD8 naive on two plates, and CD8 memory on one plate. To estimate repertoire size and how much clonotypes are shared between individuals, the study performed deep sequencing of blood TCR repertoires from a few healthy adults. Libraries were prepared and TCR repertoires were sequenced by different laboratories using diverse techniques, in order to increase sequencing depth and limit assay-specific biases. Each donor's leukapheresis produced roughly between roughly 0.85 and 9.5 billion PBMCs.

The donors were healthy, HIV-negative adults with no recently reported acute infections or vaccinations. Only Caucasian adults living in Nashville, Tennessee, USA were represented among the donors. CD4+ T cells were enriched by magnetic negative selection, after which naive cells were positively selected on CD45RA and the negative fraction was taken as the memory subset. Blood was collected by leukapheresis, and PBMCs were isolated by Ficoll-Histopaque density gradient centrifugation and then cryopreserved in liquid nitrogen vapor phase. Analytical flow cytometry was used to check the purity and quantity of each magnetically sorted T cell population. Each sorted fraction had its genomic DNA isolated and then quantified by UV absorbance on a Nanodrop 2000c. This clone was recorded a few times. There is no known antigen for this receptor. One base away there is no much larger clone; base qualities are not given.

Broader findings and caveats from the paper: Clonotypes shared by all four sorted-subset donors showed higher generation probabilities than non-shared clonotypes. Even with the large sequencing depth, rarefaction of the sorted-subset datasets indicated that sequencing was incomplete. Because the study included only a small number of donors, the genetic and exposure-history diversity represented was limited. Sharing across several donors was observed for about 5% of naive CD4, around 3.5% of naive CD8, 2% to 2.5% of memory CD4, and about 0.4% of memory CD8 clonotypes. Sampling was restricted to blood, and TCR repertoires in tissues likely differ from the TCR repertoires found in blood. Naive subsets generally had larger estimated clonotype richness than memory subsets. Pairwise subsampling led to the expectation that sequencing depth would affect the degree of clonotype sharing among donors.

TCR CDR3 regions were amplified from genomic DNA by multiplex PCR using the deep immunoSEQ assay. Extracted genomic DNA from each cell subset was spread evenly across all wells of several immunoSEQ 96-well plates, with each plate serving as a replicate. For sorted subsets, each replicate PCR was loaded with around 200 ng genomic DNA, equivalent to about 33,000 T cell genomes. Purified libraries were measured with a Qubit 3.0 fluorometer, size-checked on a Bioanalyzer 2100, and measured again with the KAPA Library Quantification kit. Each immunoSEQ 96-well plate was sequenced on its own single-read 150-cycle Illumina NextSeq 550 flow cell. The source study handled its data this way. The immunoSEQ output contained only junctional sequences without quality scores, so filtering could not match that applied to full-length reads. Sequences were annotated with PyIR, a Python wrapper for IgBLAST v1.9, and V/J genes and CDR3 were assigned using IMGT germline references. Reads were filtered out if the reads had weak V/J assignments (E-value above 1e-6), no CDR3, stop codons, out-of-frame junctions, or ambiguous translated residues. V3J clonotypes were defined as sequences sharing an identical inferred V gene, J gene, and CDR3 amino acid sequence. The percentage overlap between two repertoires was calculated by dividing the number of shared unique clonotypes by the size of the smaller repertoire. RTK rarefaction, the Chao1 estimator, and Recon v2.1 estimates of unobserved clonotypes were used to assess repertoire richness. Generation probabilities for all TCRbeta clonotypes obtained by the gDNA method from a handful of donors were computed using OLGA. TCRdb obtained this table from immuneACCESS and retained in-frame rearrangements with V and J assigned. These tables miss some clones; where compared with another copy, unresolved V genes account for less than half of the shortfall, and the remainder is unexplained. V and J calls and clone size are as listed in that table; D and trimming were resolved from the DNA. The sample table contains around 2,000,000 clones; only one count was recorded for roughly 96% of them. The leading ten clones occupy more than 0.1% of the sample.

Material for sequencing was naive CD4+ T cells sorted from blood. Interpreted using the paper, the cell subset or site label stands for: CD45RA+ positively selected. The sequence came from a man younger than 35 in good health.

The nucleotide sequence reads TGTGCCAGCAGCGTCTCAGGGGGCTCCTACAATGAGCAGTTCTTC. It translates to CASSVSGGSYNEQFF. The V and J genes are TRBV7-3 and TRBJ2-1; 7 bases in between match TRBD1. Taken from cysteine to phenylalanine, the CDR3 has 15 residues. The read is trimmed to its CDR3 DNA, 45 bases read in frame from base 1. The germline V gene sets CDR1 to SGHTA and CDR2 to FQGTGA. V is trimmed back by 5 bases and J by 0 bases, and the junction contains 4 bases that no gene match accounts for.